Here is one T cell receptor (beta chain) with its context. Its cognate antigen is unknown. The 5'RACE method, run with constant-segment primers, produced TCR alpha and TCR beta cDNA libraries (carrying sample barcodes and UMIs). TCRdb used MiXCR to reprocess the 5' RACE reads, holding one entry per CDR3 protein. The sample contains around 250,000 distinct CDR3 sequences, 7.5% to 10% of which appear only once. Trimming removed 4 bases from V and 4 bases from J; junction bases left unmatched: 14. The CDR3 has 16 amino acids. From germline, CDR1 is SGHRS and CDR2 YFSETQ. This sample was included in a study of T-cell memory formation after mild COVID-19. Whole-study context: TCR clusters were mostly donor specific.

Study results and caveats: The pre-infection memory compartment contained some responding clones, suggesting cross-reactive memory joined.

The TCR comes from a man aged 18 to 30 who had mild COVID-19 (a few samples of this study predate the infection). Cell type and time point are not known. The sample taken for sequencing was PBMCs or a T cell subset sorted from them (not recorded which). This chain links TRBV5-1 with TRBJ2-7, with TRBD1 matching 7 bases. The CDR3, as DNA: TGCGCCAGCAGCCCAGCGGTTGGGACAGTTACGTACGAGCAGTACTTC. Translating gives CASSPAVGTVTYEQYF.